Listed here are 30 T cell receptor beta chains from one sample, sequenced in a study of blood T cell repertoires in COVID-19. Clones were sequenced by immunoSEQ multiplex PCR, and TCRdb holds only the in-frame ones, with some missing. The table lists over 400,000 clones, roughly 89% of them singletons. Specimen: peripheral blood. The receptors derive from a woman aged 45-65 years with COVID-19, enrolled during active disease.

The chain joins TRBV6-1 to TRBJ1-2, with D perhaps matching TRBD1 (6 bases). V lost 1 base and J lost 4, with 10 bases in between. CDR1 MNHNS and CDR2 SASEGT come from the germline V gene. The CDR3 has 14 amino acids. The CDR3 DNA is TGTGCCAGCAGTGAAGGGGGGCCCCTCTATGGCTACACCTTC. This gives the protein CASSEGGPLYGYTF.

The gene calls are TRBV6-6 and TRBJ2-2, with 9 bases fitting TRBD1. The V segment lost 6 bases and the J segment 0 bases; nucleotides outside the gene matches: 2. The CDR3 is 15 residues long. Germline CDR1 MNHNY, CDR2 SVGAGI (reference sequence). The CDR3 region has the DNA TGTGCCAGCAGCCGGACAGGGGCGAACACCGGGGAGCTGTTTTTT. It encodes CASSRTGANTGELFF.

The CDR3 here is CASSQADRPNTGELFF. The CDR3 DNA reads TGCGCCAGCAGCCAAGCAGACAGGCCGAACACCGGGGAGCTGTTTTTT. The chain couples TRBV4-1 to TRBJ2-2; D possibly corresponds to TRBD1 (6 bases). CDR3 size: 16 residues. Trimming stripped 1 base from V and 0 bases from J, with 9 bases between. Germline CDR1 and CDR2: MGHRA and YSYEKL.

This clone was detected once. The CDR3 sequence is CASSYPGLAGGDNSYEQYF. CDR3 coding DNA: TGTGCCAGCAGTTACCCTGGACTAGCGGGGGGCGACAACTCCTACGAGCAGTACTTC. This sequence joins TRBV6-2 or TRBV6-3 and TRBJ2-7; 14 nucleotides line up with TRBD2. The CDR3 extends over 19 amino acids. Germline V gives CDR1 MNHEY, CDR2 SVGEGT. V lost 2 bases to trimming and J lost 0 bases; unmatched junction nucleotides: 9.

The chain joins TRBV3-1 (or the pseudogene TRBV3-2) to TRBJ1-2, with D tentatively TRBD1 (6 bases). Germline assignment: CDR1 LGHDT and CDR2 YNNKEL (reference sequence). This CDR3 has 19 amino acids. The V and J ends lost 0 bases and 0 bases respectively, with 20 bases between them. This chain's CDR3 is CASSQEWSWGPSSNYGYTF. The CDR3 region has the DNA TGTGCCAGCAGCCAAGAGTGGAGCTGGGGGCCCTCTTCTAACTATGGCTACACCTTC.

V gene TRBV29-1 combines with J gene TRBJ1-4; the match to TRBD1 covers 9 bases. Losses at the gene ends were 4 bases for V and 8 bases for J; bases not matched to a gene: 11. Germline-derived CDR1 and CDR2 are SQVTM and ANQGSEA. This CDR3 contains 15 residues. The CDR3 is CSVAASGQGSEKLFF. CDR3 nucleotides: TGCAGCGTTGCAGCCTCGGGACAGGGTAGCGAAAAACTGTTTTTT.

V is TRBV6-5 and J is TRBJ2-2, with 9 bases fitting TRBD1. The germline V gene encodes CDR1 MNHEY and CDR2 SVGAGI. The CDR3 is made up of 15 amino acids. J lost 3 bases, V lost 5 bases, and 4 bases had no gene match. CDR3 protein: CASSHRQGDTGELFF. CDR3 sequence (DNA): TGTGCCAGCAGTCATCGACAGGGGGACACCGGGGAGCTGTTTTTT.

The chain is built from TRBV5-4 and TRBJ2-5; 9 nucleotides match TRBD1. Trimming at V came to 3 bases and at J to 5 bases, leaving 5 bases not matched to a gene. The CDR3 is 14 residues long. From germline, CDR1 is SGHNT and CDR2 YYREEE (reference sequence). CDR3 loop: CASSWTGAGETQYF. The CDR3 DNA follows: TGTGCCAGCAGCTGGACAGGGGCAGGGGAGACCCAGTACTTC.

The V and J genes are TRBV20-1 and TRBJ2-5, with TRBD2 matching 7 bases. CDR3 length: 10 amino acids. The junction had 3 bases not matched to a gene; V was cut back by 7 bases and J by 7 bases. From germline, CDR1 is DFQATT and CDR2 SNEGSKA (reference sequence). Written as DNA, the CDR3 is TGCAGTGGAGCGGGGTTGACCCAGTACTTC. Amino acid sequence: CSGAGLTQYF.

This sequence joins TRBV5-4 and TRBJ2-2; 9 bases are a match to TRBD2. Unmatched junction bases numbered 10, after V lost 3 bases and J lost 4 bases. This CDR3 has 17 amino acids. Germline V gives CDR1 SGHNT, CDR2 YYREEE (reference sequence). CDR3 sequence reads: CASSSPGIAGVTGELFF. DNA of the CDR3: TGTGCCAGCAGCTCCCCGGGGATAGCGGGGGTCACCGGGGAGCTGTTTTTT.

The chain recombines TRBV10-2 with TRBJ2-7; TRBD1 agrees at 9 bases. The CDR3 totals 16 residues. The germline CDR1 and CDR2 sequences are WSHSY and SAAADI. Trimming removed 7 bases from V and 2 bases from J; junction bases left unmatched: 12. As DNA, the CDR3 is TGCGCCAGCATAGGGGCTGGAGGGACAGGGACCTACGAGCAGTACTTC. Its translation: CASIGAGGTGTYEQYF.

The chain joins TRBV7-3 to TRBJ2-1, with D perhaps TRBD1 (6 bases). V gave up 3 bases and J gave up 3 bases, with 9 bases separating them. CDR1 and CDR2 (germline): SGHTA, FQGTGA. The CDR3 consists of 14 residues. CDR3 sequence (DNA): TGTGCCAGCAGCTTGACAGGCCTCTACAATGAGCAGTTCTTC. Protein sequence: CASSLTGLYNEQFF.

The chain couples TRBV19 to TRBJ2-1; D is uncertain. V shed 2 bases and J shed 0 bases, with 14 bases lying between them. In germline, CDR1 is LNHDA, CDR2 SQIVND (reference sequence). CDR3 size: 17 residues. In nucleotides, the CDR3 is TGTGCCAGTAGTATAAGTTGGGCGTCAGGCTCCTACAATGAGCAGTTCTTC. This encodes CASSISWASGSYNEQFF. Filled out from reference TRBV19 and TRBJ2-1, the complete variable domain reads DGGITQSPKYLFRKEGQNVTLSCEQNLNHDAMYWYRQDPGQGLRLIYYSQIVNDFQKGDIAEGYSVSREKKESFPLTVTSAQKNPTAFYLCASSISWASGSYNEQFFGPGTRLTVL.

This chain uses TRBV3-1 (or the pseudogene TRBV3-2) with TRBJ1-1, with D uncertain. The ends were cut back, 8 bases at V and 0 bases at J, with 10 bases in the middle. Per the germline V gene, CDR1 is LGHDT and CDR2 is YNNKEL (reference sequence). The CDR3 is 13 amino acids. The CDR3: CASSRVMNTEAFF. CDR3 nucleotides: TGTGCCAGCTCCCGAGTGATGAACACTGAAGCTTTCTTT.

The chain joins TRBV28 to TRBJ2-5, with D maybe TRBD2 (6 bases). V lost 5 bases and J 0 bases, leaving 7 bases between the germline ends. The germline V gene has CDR1 MDHEN and CDR2 SYDVKM. CDR3 length: 13 residues. CDR3 sequence reads: CASSSGHQETQYF. In DNA, the CDR3 is TGTGCCAGCAGTAGCGGGCACCAAGAGACCCAGTACTTC.

The rearrangement uses TRBV5-6 and TRBJ1-2; 11 bases line up with TRBD1. The junction had 5 bases not matched to a gene; V was cut back by 4 bases and J by 3 bases. CDR3 length: 15 residues. The germline CDR1 and CDR2 sequences are SGHDT and YYEEEE. CDR3 protein: CASSPGTGGYYGYTF. The CDR3 nucleotides are TGTGCCAGCAGCCCCGGGACAGGGGGATACTATGGCTACACCTTC.

The chain employs TRBV15 and TRBJ2-3, with a possible D match to TRBD1 (6 bases). Germline loops: CDR1 LNHNV, CDR2 YYDKDF (reference sequence). The CDR3 totals 16 residues. V dropped 0 bases and J dropped 2 bases, with 12 bases sitting between them. The CDR3, as DNA: TGTGCCACCAGCAGAGAAAGGGACATTTTCACAGATACGCAGTATTTT. It encodes CATSRERDIFTDTQYF.

The V call is TRBV6-1, the J call TRBJ1-1, with D unresolved. V lost 1 base, J lost 0 bases, and 12 bases lay in between. CDR1 MNHNS and CDR2 SASEGT come from the germline V gene. The CDR3 contains 16 residues. The CDR3: CASSEGTVLMNTEAFF. CDR3 sequence (DNA): TGTGCCAGCAGTGAAGGAACAGTTCTAATGAACACTGAAGCTTTCTTT.

Details on this clone: The same CDR3 arises from other DNA sequences in this sample as well. Here the CDR3 reads CASSPGTGGRQPQHF. Here the CDR3 DNA reads TGTGCCAGCAGCCCCGGGACAGGGGGCCGTCAGCCCCAGCATTTT. The chain joins TRBV5-5 to TRBJ1-5; TRBD1 aligns across 12 bases. The CDR3 is made up of 15 amino acids. The V and J ends lost 4 bases and 6 bases, in that order; junction bases with no gene match: 5. Per germline, CDR1 SGHKS and CDR2 YYEKEE (reference sequence).

The rearrangement links TRBV30 to TRBJ1-1; D perhaps matches TRBD1 (5 bases). V was shortened by 0 bases and J by 3 bases, with 11 bases between the two germline ends. The CDR3 is made up of 14 amino acids. Germline V gives CDR1 GTSNPN, CDR2 SVGIG (reference sequence). CDR3 sequence: CAWSVRGGDTEAFF. The DNA for the CDR3 is TGTGCCTGGAGTGTCCGCGGGGGGGACACTGAAGCTTTCTTT.

The chain is built from TRBV7-9 and TRBJ2-7; D is unresolved. There are 12 residues in the CDR3. CDR1 is SEHNR, CDR2 FQNEAQ, per germline (reference sequence). V lost 3 bases and J 3 bases, leaving 6 bases between the germline ends. CDR3 protein: CASSFDNYEQYF. In DNA, the CDR3 is TGTGCCAGCAGCTTTGACAACTACGAGCAGTACTTC.

Written as DNA, the CDR3 is TGTGCCAGCAGTTTATTAGCGGGGGGGCCGTACGAGCAGTACTTC. The encoded protein is CASSLLAGGPYEQYF. This chain joins TRBV27 and TRBJ2-7; TRBD2 aligns across 11 bases. CDR3 size: 15 residues. The trim removed 1 base at V and 4 bases at J, leaving 3 bases unmatched. Germline assignment: CDR1 MNHEY and CDR2 SMNVEV (reference sequence).

The chain is built from TRBV9 and TRBJ2-1, with TRBD2 identical over 9 bases. Germline-derived CDR1 and CDR2 are SGDLS and YYNGEE. J gave up 1 base and V 0 bases, and 14 bases lay outside the gene matches. The CDR3 is 20 amino acids. The CDR3 region is CASSVGGGGAGSGSYNEQFF. Here the CDR3 DNA reads TGTGCCAGCAGCGTAGGCGGCGGGGGGGCCGGCTCAGGGTCCTACAATGAGCAGTTCTTC.

This sequence joins TRBV10-3 and TRBJ1-2; TRBD1 matches 7 bases. V was pared by 4 bases and J by 6 bases, with 2 bases of the junction left unmatched. The CDR3 is made up of 12 amino acids. In germline, CDR1 is ENHRY, CDR2 SYGVKD. The CDR3 here is CAISGGGDGYTF. The CDR3 DNA is TGTGCCATCAGTGGAGGGGGCGATGGCTACACCTTC.

This chain links TRBV3-1 (or the pseudogene TRBV3-2) with TRBJ1-1; a possible D gene is TRBD1 (6 bases). V was shortened by 1 base and J by 1 base, with 13 bases between the two germline ends. This CDR3 spans 16 amino acids. Germline CDR1 reads LGHDT; CDR2 reads YNNKEL (reference sequence). CDR3 sequence: CASSQGGTGKNTEAFF. CDR3 DNA: TGTGCCAGCAGCCAAGGGGGAACAGGGAAGAACACTGAAGCTTTCTTT.

The genes are TRBV3-1 (or the pseudogene TRBV3-2) and TRBJ2-2; D unresolved. V lost 4 bases and J lost 6, with 12 bases in between. Germline V lookup: CDR1 LGHDT, CDR2 YNNKEL (reference sequence). There are 14 residues in the CDR3. The CDR3 DNA sequence: TGTGCCAGCAGCCGGGCAGGCAGTGCCGGGGAGCTGTTTTTT. It yields the protein CASSRAGSAGELFF.

The rearrangement links TRBV18 to TRBJ1-1, with D maybe TRBD1 (6 bases). The CDR3 contains 16 residues. Germline CDR1 KGHSH, CDR2 LQKENI. Trimming took 3 bases from V and 5 from J, leaving 19 bases between them. The CDR3 DNA sequence: TGTGCCAGCTCACCGGGTCACGGGGGGCAAAGGACTGAAGCTTTCTTT. Translating gives CASSPGHGGQRTEAFF.

The rearrangement links TRBV19 to TRBJ1-2; TRBD1 might be the D (6 bases). In germline, CDR1 is LNHDA, CDR2 SQIVND (reference sequence). The CDR3 consists of 16 residues. The V end lost 0 bases, the J end lost 4 bases, and 15 bases lay between the germline ends. CDR3 loop: CASSIDSRTARYGYTF. The CDR3 region has the DNA TGTGCCAGTAGTATAGATTCCCGGACAGCTCGCTATGGCTACACCTTC.

The genes are TRBV6-6 and TRBJ1-1; 8 nucleotides agree with TRBD1. Trimming at V came to 0 bases and at J to 1 base, leaving 4 bases not matched to a gene. In germline, CDR1 is MNHNY, CDR2 SVGAGI (reference sequence). The CDR3 length is 16 residues. The CDR3 DNA reads as TGTGCCAGCAGTTACTCGAGGGACAGGACGAACACTGAAGCTTTCTTT. It encodes CASSYSRDRTNTEAFF.

The V call is TRBV11-2, the J call TRBJ1-4; TRBD1 is a possible D gene (6 bases). CDR1 is SGHAT, CDR2 FQNNGV, per germline. V was trimmed by 5 bases and J by 8 bases, leaving 15 bases between them. This CDR3 comprises 14 residues. The DNA of the CDR3 is TGTGCCAGCAGCGAAAACAGGGTATGGGAAAAACTGTTTTTT. Its protein is CASSENRVWEKLFF.